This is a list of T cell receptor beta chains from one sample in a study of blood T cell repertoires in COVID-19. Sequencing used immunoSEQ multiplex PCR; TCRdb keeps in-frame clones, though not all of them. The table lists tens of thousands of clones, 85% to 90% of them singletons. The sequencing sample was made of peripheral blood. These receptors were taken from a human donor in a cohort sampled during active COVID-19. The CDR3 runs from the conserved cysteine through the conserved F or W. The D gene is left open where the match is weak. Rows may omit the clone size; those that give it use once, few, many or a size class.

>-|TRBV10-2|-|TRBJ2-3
TGCGCCAGCAGTCGCACTGCTAGCACAGATACGCAGTATTTT
CASSRTASTDTQYF
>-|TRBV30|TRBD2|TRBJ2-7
TGTGCGAGCGGGAGTGGGTACGAGCAGTACTTC
CASGSGYEQYF
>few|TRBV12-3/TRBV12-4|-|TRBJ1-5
TGTGCCAGCGGAGGATTGACCCAGCATTTT
CASGGLTQHF
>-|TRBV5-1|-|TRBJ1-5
TGCGCCAGCAGCGAGGACATGGCAGGGCAGCCCCAGCATTTT
CASSEDMAGQPQHF
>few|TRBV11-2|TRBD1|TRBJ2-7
TGTGCCAGCAGCTCCGCCACGAGACAGGGGTTATACGAGCAGTACTTC
CASSSATRQGLYEQYF
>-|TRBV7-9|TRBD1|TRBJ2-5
TGTGCCAGCAGCTTAGTGGGACAGGGGTTTGGAGGAGGAGAGACCCAGTACTTC
CASSLVGQGFGGGETQYF
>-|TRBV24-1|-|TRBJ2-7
TGTGCCACCAGTGATCCACGCGACAGCCCCCACGAGCAGTACTTC
CATSDPRDSPHEQYF
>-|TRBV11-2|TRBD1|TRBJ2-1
TGTGCCAGCAGCCGTATCCTGACAGGGGATGAGCAGTTCTTC
CASSRILTGDEQFF
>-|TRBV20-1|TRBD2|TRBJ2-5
TGCAGTGCTAGTCCGACTAGCGGCCAAGAGACCCAGTACTTC
CSASPTSGQETQYF
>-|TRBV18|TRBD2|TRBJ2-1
TGTGCCAGCTCACCTTCTAGCGGGAGCTACAATGAGCAGTTCTTC
CASSPSSGSYNEQFF
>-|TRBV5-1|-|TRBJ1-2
TGCGCCAGCAGCTTGGCCGAAGGGGCAGGGAACTATGGCTACACCTTC
CASSLAEGAGNYGYTF
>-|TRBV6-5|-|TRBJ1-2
TGTGCCAGCAGTTACTCGGGGCAGGGAGGCTATGGCTACACCTTC
CASSYSGQGGYGYTF
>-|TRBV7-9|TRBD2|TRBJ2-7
TGTGCCAGCAGCGCTAGCGGGAGGGTAGGAGAGCAGTACTTC
CASSASGRVGEQYF
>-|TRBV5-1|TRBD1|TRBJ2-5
TGCGCCAGCAGCCCCGGGACAGTAAGAGAGACCCAGTACTTC
CASSPGTVRETQYF
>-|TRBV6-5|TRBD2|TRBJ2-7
TGTGCCGGAAGAACTAGCGGGAGACCCTACGAGCAGTACTTC
CAGRTSGRPYEQYF
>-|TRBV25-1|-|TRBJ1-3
TGTGCCAGCAGTGAACGCCCCGGGGCTGGAAACACCATATATTTT
CASSERPGAGNTIYF
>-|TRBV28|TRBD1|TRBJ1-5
TGTGCCAGCAGTTTATCCGGAGGGGGCTATCAGCCCCAGCATTTT
CASSLSGGGYQPQHF
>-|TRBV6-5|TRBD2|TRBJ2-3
TGTGCCAGCAGTTTAGCGGGAGCGGGGGCAGATACGCAGTATTTT
CASSLAGAGADTQYF
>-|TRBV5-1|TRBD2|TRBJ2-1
TGCGCCAGCAGCTCCCATCTAGCGGGGCCCTACAATGAGCAGTTCTTC
CASSSHLAGPYNEQFF
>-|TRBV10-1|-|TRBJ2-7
TGCGCCAGCAGCCCAACAGGGTATGACGAGCAGTACTTC
CASSPTGYDEQYF
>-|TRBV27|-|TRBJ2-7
TGTGCCAGCAGTTTATACTCAGTGGGGGCGTACGAGCAGTACTTC
CASSLYSVGAYEQYF
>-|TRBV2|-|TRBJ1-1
TGTGCCAGCAGTGTACAGGGCATGAACACTGAAGCTTTCTTT
CASSVQGMNTEAFF
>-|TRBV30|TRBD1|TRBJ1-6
TGTGCCTGGAACAGGGGTTTAGGTTCACCCCTCCACTTT
CAWNRGLGSPLHF
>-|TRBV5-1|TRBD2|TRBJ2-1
TGCGCCCGCGGCCGGAGGGCTAGCGGGGGGGGTACCTACAATGAGCAGTTCTTC
CARGRRASGGGTYNEQFF
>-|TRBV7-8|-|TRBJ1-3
TGTGCCAGCAGCTTAGACGGACAGGGAAACACCATATATTTT
CASSLDGQGNTIYF
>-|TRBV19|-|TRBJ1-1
TGTGCCAGTAGTACCACTAGGAACACTGAAGCTTTCTTT
CASSTTRNTEAFF
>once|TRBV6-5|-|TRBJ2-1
TGTGCCAGCAGTTACTCGATGGGGGGTGAGCAGTTCTTC
CASSYSMGGEQFF
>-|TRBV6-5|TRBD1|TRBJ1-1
TGTGCCTCTTCCGGGACAGGTCTTGGGAACACTGAAGCTTTCTTT
CASSGTGLGNTEAFF
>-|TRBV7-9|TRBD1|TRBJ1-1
TGTGCCAGCTTGACTTGGGGGACAGCGAACACTGAAGCTTTCTTT
CASLTWGTANTEAFF
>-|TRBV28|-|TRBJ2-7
TGTGCCAGCAGAAAAACAGGTTATGAGCAGTACTTC
CASRKTGYEQYF
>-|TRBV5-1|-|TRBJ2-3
TGCGCCAGCAGCTTGTCTACAGTTCAAGATACGCAGTATTTT
CASSLSTVQDTQYF
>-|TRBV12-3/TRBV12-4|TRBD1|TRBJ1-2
TGTGCCAGCAGGGAGACAGGGGGCAGGGGCTACACCTTC
CASRETGGRGYTF
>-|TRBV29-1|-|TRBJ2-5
TGCAGCGTTGTAAGACAGACCCGGGAGACCCAGTACTTC
CSVVRQTRETQYF
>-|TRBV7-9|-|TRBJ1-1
TGTGCCAGCAGCTTAGAATGGCAGGGGAATTCTGAAGCTTTCTTT
CASSLEWQGNSEAFF
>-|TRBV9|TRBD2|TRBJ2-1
TGTGCCAGCAGCACGGGACTAGCGGTGGGTGAGCAGTTCTTC
CASSTGLAVGEQFF
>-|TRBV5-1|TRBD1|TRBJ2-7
TGCGCCAGCAGCTGGGGGACAGGCTCCCACGAGCAGTACTTC
CASSWGTGSHEQYF
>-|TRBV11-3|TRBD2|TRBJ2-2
TGTGCCAGCGCGGGACTGAGCGGGAGGGCTGGCACCGGGGAGCTGTTTTTT
CASAGLSGRAGTGELFF
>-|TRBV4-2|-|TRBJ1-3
TGTGCCAGCAGCCAAGCTACAGGAATAAACACCATATATTTT
CASSQATGINTIYF
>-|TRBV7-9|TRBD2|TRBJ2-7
TGTGCCAGCAGCCGAGGGACTACCTCAGGGGAGCAGTACTTC
CASSRGTTSGEQYF
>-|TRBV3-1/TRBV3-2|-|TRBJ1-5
TGTGCCAGCAGCGGACAGTACAATCAGCCCCAGCATTTT
CASSGQYNQPQHF
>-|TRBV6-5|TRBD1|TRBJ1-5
TGTGCCATCTCGGAGACAGGGGGCAATCAGCCCCAGCATTTT
CAISETGGNQPQHF
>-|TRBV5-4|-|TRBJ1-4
TGTGCCAGCAGCGGACATGGGGAGGGAAAACTGTTTTTT
CASSGHGEGKLFF
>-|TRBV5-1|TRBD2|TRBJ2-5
TGCGCCAGCAGCCATGGGACTAGCGAAGAGACCCAGTACTTC
CASSHGTSEETQYF
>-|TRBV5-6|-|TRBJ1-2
TGTGCCAGCAGCTTGGTGGGCCGAGACTATGGCTACACCTTC
CASSLVGRDYGYTF
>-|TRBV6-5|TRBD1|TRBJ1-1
TGTGCCAGCAGTTACTCGGGACAGGGACGGAATGAAGCTTTCTTT
CASSYSGQGRNEAFF
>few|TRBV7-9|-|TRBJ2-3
TGTGCCAGCAGCTTCGGGGGACCTAGCACAGATACGCAGTATTTT
CASSFGGPSTDTQYF
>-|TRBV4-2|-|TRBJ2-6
TGTGCCAGCAGTCCACGGGACAACTCTGGGGCCAACGTCCTGACTTTC
CASSPRDNSGANVLTF